Listed below are T cell receptor beta chains from one sample, sequenced in a study of identical twins. TCRdb analysed the 5' RACE reads with MiXCR anew, one entry per CDR3 protein. Counted here are about 150,000 distinct CDR3 sequences, around 3.5% occurring once; the ten biggest clones make up 7.5% to 8.5%. Sequencing was done on a sample of memory T cells sorted from blood. Receptors originate from a man younger than 30 in good health. Both conserved end residues are part of each CDR3. D genes are given only for firm matches. Only some rows state a clone size, as once, few, many or a class for expanded clones.

j_gene,abundance,v_gene,d_gene,CDR3aa
TRBJ2-1,.,TRBV7-2,TRBD2,CASSPTGTSYNEQFF
TRBJ2-6,few,TRBV5-1,.,CASSDTGTGANVLTF
TRBJ2-1,many,TRBV5-1,TRBD2,CASSLGAGGDNEQFF
TRBJ2-1,many,TRBV5-1,.,CASSSSTSGNEQFF
TRBJ2-5,many,TRBV29-1,.,CSVEDWSGARETQYF
TRBJ2-1,many,TRBV7-9,TRBD2,CASSISSGGIGQFF
TRBJ2-3,many,TRBV4-1,.,CASSQWRDSTDTQYF
TRBJ1-1,many,TRBV5-1,.,CASSLEDSFEAFF
TRBJ2-1,many,TRBV5-4,TRBD2,CASSPWGTSGRNEQFF
TRBJ2-5,few,TRBV11-2,TRBD2,CASSLVAGGTQYF
TRBJ2-5,many,TRBV20-1,.,CSGADETQYF
TRBJ2-2,many,TRBV27,.,CASSARGLGTGELFF
TRBJ2-3,many,TRBV5-1,TRBD2,CASSSRASGVNTDTQYF
TRBJ1-5,.,TRBV19,.,CASRRRFYSNQPQHF
TRBJ1-3,many,TRBV27,.,CASRENSGNTIYF
TRBJ2-2,many,TRBV3-1,.,CASSQERLMNTGELFF
TRBJ2-1,many,TRBV11-2,.,CASRVTYGNEQFF
TRBJ2-2,many,TRBV24-1,.,CATSEAGNTGELFF
TRBJ2-2,many,TRBV2,TRBD2,CASGGRANTGELFF
TRBJ1-5,.,TRBV7-2,.,CASSLGGSHPQHF
TRBJ1-6,many,TRBV6-2/TRBV6-3,.,CASSYGPNSPLHF
TRBJ2-7,many,TRBV12-3/TRBV12-4,.,CASSSARDWRYEQYF
TRBJ2-1,many,TRBV7-3,.,CASSLNGSTFRDEQFF
TRBJ1-2,many,TRBV12-3/TRBV12-4,.,CASSSGTLDGYTF
TRBJ2-5,many,TRBV5-1,.,CASSESVQETQYF
TRBJ2-5,many,TRBV18,.,CASSPTIETQYF
TRBJ2-5,many,TRBV4-1,TRBD2,CASSGPPAGDQETQYF
TRBJ2-3,many,TRBV6-1,.,CASIGLRGSTDTQYF
TRBJ2-1,many,TRBV6-1,TRBD2,CASSVLVSTSGRYNEQFF
TRBJ2-1,many,TRBV9,.,CASSVVPLDQGGEQFF
TRBJ2-1,.,TRBV7-2,TRBD2,CASGALAGSYNEQFF
TRBJ2-1,many,TRBV4-1,TRBD2,CASSQVGGTSGSVQFF
TRBJ1-2,many,TRBV20-1,TRBD1,CSARDRQGAGYTF
TRBJ2-5,many,TRBV12-3/TRBV12-4,.,CASSLQGPGGETQYF
TRBJ2-1,many,TRBV5-1,TRBD2,CASSPGLADNEQFF